Listed here are 14 T cell receptor beta chains from one sample, sequenced in a study of cytotoxic CD8 clonotypes in ibrutinib-treated CLL. Some clones are missing from TCRdb's copy, which holds only in-frame ones; the method was immunoSEQ multiplex PCR. The table has hundreds of thousands of clones, more than 70% seen once. Here the sequenced sample was PBMCs, taken after 12 months of ibrutinib treatment. Every receptor here comes from a human donor with chronic lymphocytic leukemia.

The sample holds a few counts of this clone. The chain recombines TRBV5-6 with TRBJ1-6, with no clear D. In germline, CDR1 is SGHDT, CDR2 YYEEEE. The CDR3 length is 14 residues. With 4 bases removed from V and 13 bases from J, the gap between germline ends came to 18 bases. CDR3 nucleotide sequence: TGTGCCAGCAGCCAGAGAGATAGATTTGGCCCCCTCCACTTT. Amino acid sequence: CASSQRDRFGPLHF.

This rearrangement joins TRBV6-1 to TRBJ2-7, with 7 bases aligning to TRBD1. With 8 bases clipped from V and 2 bases from J, the junction kept 9 bases outside the gene matches. Looked up from germline, CDR1 is MNHNS and CDR2 is SASEGT. The CDR3 has 14 amino acids. The CDR3 bases are TGTGCCAGCTCCCGGGACGGGACAGCCTACGAGCAGTACTTC. Amino acid sequence: CASSRDGTAYEQYF.

The chain has TRBV27 and TRBJ2-1; D is unclear. V was trimmed by 8 bases and J by 6 bases, leaving 14 bases between them. The CDR3 is 13 amino acids. Germline CDR1 MNHEY, CDR2 SMNVEV (reference sequence). The CDR3 protein is CASSLWMGNEQFF. The DNA of the CDR3 is TGTGCCAGCTCGCTTTGGATGGGCAATGAGCAGTTCTTC.

The gene calls are TRBV10-1 and TRBJ2-7; D not resolved. The V and J ends lost 4 bases and 1 base respectively, with 14 bases between them. This CDR3 has 15 residues. Germline V gene sequence: CDR1 WNHNN, CDR2 SYGVQD (reference sequence). CDR3 bases: TGCGCCAGCAGTGTAGGAAGGGTCCCATCCTACGAGCAGTACTTC. Translated: CASSVGRVPSYEQYF.

This clone showed up just a few times. The gene calls are TRBV30 and TRBJ1-1; D gene uncertain. Between the trimmed V and J ends, which lost 3 bases and 3 bases, there was a span of 17 bases. The CDR3 has 15 residues. The germline V gene has CDR1 GTSNPN and CDR2 SVGIG (reference sequence). CDR3 sequence (DNA): TGTGCCTGGAGGGCGAGGGATAAGACGGACACTGAAGCTTTCTTT. It encodes CAWRARDKTDTEAFF.

This clone was picked up one time. The rearrangement links TRBV7-9 to TRBJ2-7; 7 positions match TRBD2. This CDR3 is 18 amino acids long. Germline loops: CDR1 SEHNR, CDR2 FQNEAQ (reference sequence). With V trimmed by 5 bases and J by 0 bases, 16 bases remained unmatched. CDR3 sequence: CASSPHSGRPIFSYEQYF. The CDR3 DNA reads TGTGCCAGCAGCCCCCACTCCGGGAGGCCTATATTCTCCTACGAGCAGTACTTC.

There are a few counts of this clone. J is TRBJ2-5 and V is TRBV5-1; unclear D gene. Germline values: CDR1 SGHRS, CDR2 YFSETQ. The CDR3 has 13 residues. Deletions cut 4 bases from V and 2 bases from J, with 9 bases between. The CDR3: CASSPAPQETQYF. The CDR3 DNA follows: TGCGCCAGCAGCCCAGCACCACAAGAGACCCAGTACTTC.

The genes are TRBV5-1 and TRBJ1-2, with 8 bases matching TRBD1. V gave up 4 bases and J gave up 4 bases; unmatched junction bases: 3. This CDR3 contains 13 residues. Germline CDR1 reads SGHRS; CDR2 reads YFSETQ. CDR3 nucleotide sequence: TGCGCCAGCAGCGCGGACAGGGCCTATGGCTACACCTTC. Its translation: CASSADRAYGYTF.

This clone has just one count. Other DNA sequences in the sample encode the same CDR3. This chain joins TRBV7-9 and TRBJ1-4; 8 bases fit TRBD1. CDR3 length equals 12 residues. From germline, CDR1 is SEHNR and CDR2 FQNEAQ (reference sequence). The CDR3 protein is CATGQGGEKLFF. Written as DNA, the CDR3 is TGTGCTACCGGACAGGGCGGCGAAAAACTGTTTTTT.

This clone was counted between two and nine times. The chain uses TRBV20-1 and TRBJ2-3, with no clear D. Trimming took off 4 bases at V and 6 bases at J, with 8 bases between the two ends. Per germline, CDR1 DFQATT and CDR2 SNEGSKA (reference sequence). The CDR3 contains 11 residues. CDR3 in DNA: TGCAGTGCTATGGGCGAGGATACGCAGTATTTT. Amino acid sequence: CSAMGEDTQYF.

The CDR3 DNA follows: TGCAGCGTTGAAGTTTTCCCAGGGGGAAAAACAGAGGCAGATACGCAGTATTTT. Its protein is CSVEVFPGGKTEADTQYF. The chain employs TRBV29-1 and TRBJ2-3; 7 nucleotides match TRBD1. V shed 1 base, J shed 4 bases, and the junction held 17 bases outside the gene matches. This CDR3 is built from 18 residues. CDR1 is SQVTM and CDR2 is ANQGSEA in the germline V gene.

The chain uses TRBV25-1 and TRBJ1-5; D is perhaps TRBD1 (5 bases). The CDR3 is made up of 14 amino acids. Germline lookup yields CDR1 MGHDK and CDR2 SYGVNS. Trimming removed 2 bases at V and 2 bases at J, with 7 bases between. This CDR3 is CASSEAQGNQPQHF. CDR3 nucleotides: TGTGCCAGCAGTGAAGCACAGGGCAATCAGCCCCAGCATTTT.

The CDR3 DNA is TGTGCCAGCAGATCGAGTGGGGGGAGTAACTATGGCTACACCTTC. Encoded protein: CASRSSGGSNYGYTF. The V and J genes are TRBV6-6 and TRBJ1-2; D may be TRBD1 (5 bases). Between the trimmed V and J ends, which lost 6 bases and 1 base, there was a span of 15 bases. CDR1 MNHNY and CDR2 SVGAGI come from the germline V gene (reference sequence). This CDR3 spans 15 amino acids.

This rearrangement joins TRBV27 to TRBJ1-3; no clear D. The CDR3 loop spans 15 amino acids. The germline V gene encodes CDR1 MNHEY and CDR2 SMNVEV (reference sequence). V was trimmed by 6 bases and J by 4 bases, leaving 16 bases between them. The CDR3 region has the DNA TGTGCCAGCAGCCCCTCGGGCAGCGTGGGAAACACCATATATTTT. Translated, it gives CASSPSGSVGNTIYF.